This T cell receptor (beta chain) emerged from a study of beta chain features in type 1 diabetes. The whole isolated RNA underwent reverse transcription, so sequencing captured expressed TCRB transcripts. The table came from immunoSEQ multiplex PCR; TCRdb's copy has only in-frame clones and leaves some out. The sample consists of a few hundred thousand clones, around 24% of them appearing once. This clone was counted a single time. The antigen is not known. Germline CDR1 and CDR2: LNHNV and YYDKDF (reference sequence). The CDR3 contains 15 residues. J lost 4 bases, V lost 7 bases, and 9 bases had no gene match. The study's findings and limits: When Type 1 diabetes patients were examined, their TCRB CDR3s proved moderately but significantly shorter in all four CD4+ subsets.

The chain uses TRBV15 and TRBJ2-3, with 9 bases lining up with TRBD2. The clonotype was recovered from a woman between 25 and 40 years old with type 1 diabetes. The sequenced sample consisted of naive CD4+ T cells from blood. CDR3 bases: TGTGCCACCACGAGGCTAGCGGGAACGCCAGATACGCAGTATTTT. Protein sequence: CATTRLAGTPDTQYF.